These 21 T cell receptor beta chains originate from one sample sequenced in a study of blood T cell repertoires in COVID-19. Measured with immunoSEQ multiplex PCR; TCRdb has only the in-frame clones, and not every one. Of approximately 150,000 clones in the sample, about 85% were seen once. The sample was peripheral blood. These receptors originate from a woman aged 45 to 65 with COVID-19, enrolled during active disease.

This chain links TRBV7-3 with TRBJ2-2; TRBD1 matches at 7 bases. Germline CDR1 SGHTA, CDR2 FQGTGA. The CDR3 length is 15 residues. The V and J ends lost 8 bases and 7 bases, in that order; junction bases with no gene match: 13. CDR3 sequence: CASRTVDRADGELFF. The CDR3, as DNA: TGTGCCAGCCGAACTGTCGACAGGGCGGACGGGGAGCTGTTTTTT. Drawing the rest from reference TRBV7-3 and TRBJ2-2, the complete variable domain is GAGVSQTPSNKVTEKGKYVELRCDPISGHTALYWYRQSLGQGPEFLIYFQGTGAADDSGLPNDRFFAVRPEGSVSTLKIQRTERGDSAVYLCASRTVDRADGELFFGEGSRLTVL.

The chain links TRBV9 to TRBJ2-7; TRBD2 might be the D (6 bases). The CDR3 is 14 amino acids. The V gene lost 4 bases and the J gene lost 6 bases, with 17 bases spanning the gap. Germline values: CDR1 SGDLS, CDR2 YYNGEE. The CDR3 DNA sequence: TGTGCCAGCAGCCGGTTCGGGGGATCTGGCGAGCAGTACTTC. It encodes CASSRFGGSGEQYF.

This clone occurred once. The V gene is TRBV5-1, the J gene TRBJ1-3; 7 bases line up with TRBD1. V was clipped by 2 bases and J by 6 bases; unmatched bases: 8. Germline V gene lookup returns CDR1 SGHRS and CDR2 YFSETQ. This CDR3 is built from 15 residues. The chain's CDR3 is CASSFSSGGLNTIYF. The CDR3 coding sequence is TGCGCCAGCAGCTTTAGTTCAGGGGGTCTAAACACCATATATTTT.

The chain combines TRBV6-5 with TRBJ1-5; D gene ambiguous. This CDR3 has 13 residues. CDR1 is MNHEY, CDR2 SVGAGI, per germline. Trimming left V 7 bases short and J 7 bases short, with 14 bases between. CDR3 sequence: CASTFPGLQPQHF. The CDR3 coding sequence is TGTGCCAGCACTTTTCCGGGTTTGCAGCCCCAGCATTTT.

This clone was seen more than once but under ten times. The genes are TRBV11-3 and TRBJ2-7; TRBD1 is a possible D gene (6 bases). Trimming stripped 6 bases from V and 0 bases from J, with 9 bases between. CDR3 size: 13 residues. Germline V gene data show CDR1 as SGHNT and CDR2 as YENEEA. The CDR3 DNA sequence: TGTGCCAGCAGTGGACAGTCCTCCTACGAGCAGTACTTC. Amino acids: CASSGQSSYEQYF.

The chain's CDR3 is CASSYPGQGTYEQYF. DNA of the CDR3: TGTGCCAGCAGTTACCCAGGACAGGGTACCTACGAGCAGTACTTC. The gene calls are TRBV6-2 or TRBV6-3 and TRBJ2-7; TRBD1 matches at 8 bases. J gave up 2 bases and V 2 bases, and 5 bases lay outside the gene matches. This CDR3 has 15 residues. Germline values: CDR1 MNHEY, CDR2 SVGEGT.

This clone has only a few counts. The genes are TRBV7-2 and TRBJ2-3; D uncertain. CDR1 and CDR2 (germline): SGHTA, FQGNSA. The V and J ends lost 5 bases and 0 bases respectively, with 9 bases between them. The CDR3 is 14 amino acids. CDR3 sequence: CASSATTSTDTQYF. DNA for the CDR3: TGTGCCAGCAGCGCTACGACTAGCACAGATACGCAGTATTTT.

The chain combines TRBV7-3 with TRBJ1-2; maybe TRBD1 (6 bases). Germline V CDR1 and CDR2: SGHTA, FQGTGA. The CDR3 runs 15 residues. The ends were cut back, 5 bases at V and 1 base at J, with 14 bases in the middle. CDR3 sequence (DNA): TGTGCCAGCAGCCAGACAGGCGACTTTAACTATGGCTACACCTTC. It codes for CASSQTGDFNYGYTF.

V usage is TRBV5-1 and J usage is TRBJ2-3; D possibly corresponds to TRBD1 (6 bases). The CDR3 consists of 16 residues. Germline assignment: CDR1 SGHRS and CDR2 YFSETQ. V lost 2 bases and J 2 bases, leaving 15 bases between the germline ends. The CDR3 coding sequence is TGCGCCAGCAGCTTTGCCAAGGGGGAATTCACAGATACGCAGTATTTT. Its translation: CASSFAKGEFTDTQYF.

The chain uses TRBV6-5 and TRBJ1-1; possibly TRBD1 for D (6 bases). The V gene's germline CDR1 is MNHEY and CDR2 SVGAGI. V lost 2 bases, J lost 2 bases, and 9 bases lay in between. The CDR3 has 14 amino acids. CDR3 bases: TGTGCCAGCAGTTACCCGGGGACAAACACTGAAGCTTTCTTT. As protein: CASSYPGTNTEAFF.

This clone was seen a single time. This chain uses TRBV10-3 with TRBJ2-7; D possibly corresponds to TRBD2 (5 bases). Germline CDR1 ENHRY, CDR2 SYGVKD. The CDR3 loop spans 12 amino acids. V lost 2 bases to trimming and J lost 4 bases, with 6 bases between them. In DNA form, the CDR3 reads TGTGCCATCAGTGAGACGGGGTACGAGCAGTACTTC. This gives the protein CAISETGYEQYF.

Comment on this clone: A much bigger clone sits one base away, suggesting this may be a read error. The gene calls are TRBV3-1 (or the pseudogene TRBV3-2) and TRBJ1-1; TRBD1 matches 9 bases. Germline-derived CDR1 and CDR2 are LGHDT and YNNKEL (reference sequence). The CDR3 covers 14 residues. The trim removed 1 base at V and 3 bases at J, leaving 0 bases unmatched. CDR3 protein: CASSQGDRDTEAFF. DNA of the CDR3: TGTGCCAGCAGCCAAGGGGACAGGGACACTGAAGCTTTCTTT.

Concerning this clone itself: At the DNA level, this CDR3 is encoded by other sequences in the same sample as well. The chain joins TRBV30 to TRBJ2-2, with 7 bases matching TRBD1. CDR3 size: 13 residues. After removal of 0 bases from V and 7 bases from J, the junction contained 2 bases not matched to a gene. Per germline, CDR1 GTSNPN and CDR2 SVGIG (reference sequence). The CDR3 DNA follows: TGTGCCTGGAGTGTACAGGGGAGCGGGGAGCTGTTTTTT. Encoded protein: CAWSVQGSGELFF.

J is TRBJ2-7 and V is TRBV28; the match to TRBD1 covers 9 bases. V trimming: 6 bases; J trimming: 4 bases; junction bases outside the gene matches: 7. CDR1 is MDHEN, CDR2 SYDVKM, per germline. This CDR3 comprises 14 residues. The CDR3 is CASRTGTGSYEQYF. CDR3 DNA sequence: TGTGCCAGCAGGACCGGGACAGGGTCGTACGAGCAGTACTTC.

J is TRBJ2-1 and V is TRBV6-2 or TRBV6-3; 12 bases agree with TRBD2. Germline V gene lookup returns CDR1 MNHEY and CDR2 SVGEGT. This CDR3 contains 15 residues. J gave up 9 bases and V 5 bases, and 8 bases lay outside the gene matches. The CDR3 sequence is CASSDLAGGPVEQFF. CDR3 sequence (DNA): TGTGCCAGCAGTGACCTAGCGGGGGGGCCGGTTGAGCAGTTCTTC.

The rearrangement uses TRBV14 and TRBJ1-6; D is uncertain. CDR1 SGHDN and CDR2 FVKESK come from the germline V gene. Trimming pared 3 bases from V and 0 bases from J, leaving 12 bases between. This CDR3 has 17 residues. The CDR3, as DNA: TGTGCCAGCAGCCACACAGAGAAGAGCTCCTATAATTCACCCCTCCACTTT. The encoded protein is CASSHTEKSSYNSPLHF. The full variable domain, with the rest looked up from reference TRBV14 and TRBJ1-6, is EAGVTQFPSHSVIEKGQTVTLRCDPISGHDNLYWYRRVMGKEIKFLLHFVKESKQDESGMPNNRFLAERTGGTYSTLKVQPAELEDSGVYFCASSHTEKSSYNSPLHFGNGTRLTVT.

The CDR3 region is CASSSPGLAVAVQDTQYF. CDR3 coding DNA: TGTGCCAGCAGCTCCCCGGGACTAGCGGTCGCCGTCCAAGATACGCAGTATTTT. The chain uses TRBV7-2 and TRBJ2-3; TRBD2 matches 11 bases. This CDR3 is built from 18 residues. The ends lost 4 bases at V and 5 bases at J; junction bases unmatched: 14. CDR1 and CDR2 from the germline V gene are SGHTA and FQGNSA.

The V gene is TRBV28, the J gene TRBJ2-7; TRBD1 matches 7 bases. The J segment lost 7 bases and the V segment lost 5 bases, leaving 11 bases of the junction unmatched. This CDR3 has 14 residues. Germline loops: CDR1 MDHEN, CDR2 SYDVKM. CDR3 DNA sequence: TGTGCCAGCAGTGCCCGGGACAGTTTTAAGGAGCAGTACTTC. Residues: CASSARDSFKEQYF.

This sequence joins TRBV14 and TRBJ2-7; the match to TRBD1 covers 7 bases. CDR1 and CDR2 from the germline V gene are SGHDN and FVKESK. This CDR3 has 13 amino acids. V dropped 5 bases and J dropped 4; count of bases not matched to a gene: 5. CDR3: CASSGQGEYEQYF. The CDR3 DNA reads TGTGCCAGCAGCGGGCAGGGGGAATACGAGCAGTACTTC.

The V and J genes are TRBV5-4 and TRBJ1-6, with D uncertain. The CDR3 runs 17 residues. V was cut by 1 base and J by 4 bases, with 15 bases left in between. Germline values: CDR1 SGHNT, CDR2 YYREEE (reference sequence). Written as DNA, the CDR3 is TGTGCCAGCAGCTTGACGAGCAGGACTAAATATAATTCACCCCTCCACTTT. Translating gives CASSLTSRTKYNSPLHF. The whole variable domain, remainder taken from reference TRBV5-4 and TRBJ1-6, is ETGVTQSPTHLIKTRGQQVTLRCSSQSGHNTVSWYQQALGQGPQFIFQYYREEENGRGNFPPRFSGLQFPNYSSELNVNALELDDSALYLCASSLTSRTKYNSPLHFGNGTRLTVT.

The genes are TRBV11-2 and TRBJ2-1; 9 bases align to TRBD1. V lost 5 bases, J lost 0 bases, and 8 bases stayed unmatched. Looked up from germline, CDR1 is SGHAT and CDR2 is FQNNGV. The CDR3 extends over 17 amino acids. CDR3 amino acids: CASSPGQGTFSYNEQFF. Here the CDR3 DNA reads TGTGCCAGCAGCCCCGGACAGGGGACCTTCTCCTACAATGAGCAGTTCTTC.